This is a list of T cell receptor beta chains from one sample in a study of blood T cell repertoires in COVID-19. Produced via immunoSEQ multiplex PCR; TCRdb's table is partial and in-frame only. This sample has about 130,000 clones, with 70% to 85% found just once. Sequencing was performed on peripheral blood. These receptors were obtained from a woman older than 75 with acute or convalescent COVID-19. CDR3s include the opening cysteine and the closing phenylalanine or tryptophan. A D gene is named only where the DNA matches it firmly. Not all rows give a size; the values are once, few, many and, for expanded clones, a class.

CDR3 protein	CDR3 DNA	J gene	V gene	clone size	D gene
CASSSGDPQPQHF	TGTGCCAGTAGCTCAGGGGACCCGCAGCCCCAGCATTTT	TRBJ1-5	TRBV19	once	.
CASSPRTNSYEQYF	TGTGCCAGCAGCCCGAGGACAAATTCCTACGAGCAGTACTTC	TRBJ2-7	TRBV9	.	.
CASSLAPAGALGNTEAFF	TGCGCCAGCAGCTTGGCCCCTGCAGGGGCTTTGGGGAACACTGAAGCTTTCTTT	TRBJ1-1	TRBV5-1	.	.
CASSIGGEAFF	TGTGCCAGTAGTATTGGGGGGGAAGCTTTCTTT	TRBJ1-1	TRBV19	.	.
CASSQGTTISSYNEQFF	TGTGCCAGCAGCCAAGGAACTACAATTAGCTCCTACAATGAGCAGTTCTTC	TRBJ2-1	TRBV3-1/TRBV3-2	once	.
CASSYSPGQVFYGYTF	TGTGCCAGCAGTTACTCCCCGGGACAGGTGTTCTATGGCTACACCTTC	TRBJ1-2	TRBV6-2/TRBV6-3	.	TRBD1
CASRGQGAKLFF	TGTGCCAGCAGGGGACAGGGGGCGAAACTGTTTTTT	TRBJ1-4	TRBV6-5	few	TRBD1
CASSHKDRGLHQPQHF	TGTGCCAGCAGCCATAAGGACAGGGGGCTTCATCAGCCCCAGCATTTT	TRBJ1-5	TRBV16	.	TRBD1
CASSYARVNTEAFF	TGTGCCAGCAGTTACGCCAGGGTGAACACTGAAGCTTTCTTT	TRBJ1-1	TRBV6-5	.	.
CASSQRQGNPIISGNTIYF	TGTGCCAGCAGCCAACGACAGGGAAACCCTATAATCTCTGGAAACACCATATATTTT	TRBJ1-3	TRBV14	.	TRBD1
CASSQPRGQDEQYF	TGTGCCAGCAGCCAACCCAGGGGGCAGGACGAGCAGTACTTC	TRBJ2-7	TRBV14	.	TRBD1
CASSYERVEAFF	TGTGCCAGCAGTTATGAGAGGGTTGAAGCTTTCTTT	TRBJ1-1	TRBV6-6	.	.
CASSQEPGQGTAFF	TGTGCCAGCAGCCAAGAACCGGGACAGGGTACGGCTTTCTTT	TRBJ1-1	TRBV14	.	TRBD1
CASSEARSPGQIPDGYTF	TGTGCCAGCAGTGAAGCTCGCTCTCCGGGACAGATCCCGGATGGCTACACCTTC	TRBJ1-2	TRBV6-1	.	TRBD1
CASSSSDRGRGSPLHF	TGTGCCAGCAGTTCCTCCGACAGGGGGCGAGGTTCACCCCTCCACTTT	TRBJ1-6	TRBV28	.	TRBD1
CASSLVAGAEAFF	TGTGCCAGCAGCTTAGTGGCGGGGGCGGAAGCTTTCTTT	TRBJ1-1	TRBV7-2	.	.